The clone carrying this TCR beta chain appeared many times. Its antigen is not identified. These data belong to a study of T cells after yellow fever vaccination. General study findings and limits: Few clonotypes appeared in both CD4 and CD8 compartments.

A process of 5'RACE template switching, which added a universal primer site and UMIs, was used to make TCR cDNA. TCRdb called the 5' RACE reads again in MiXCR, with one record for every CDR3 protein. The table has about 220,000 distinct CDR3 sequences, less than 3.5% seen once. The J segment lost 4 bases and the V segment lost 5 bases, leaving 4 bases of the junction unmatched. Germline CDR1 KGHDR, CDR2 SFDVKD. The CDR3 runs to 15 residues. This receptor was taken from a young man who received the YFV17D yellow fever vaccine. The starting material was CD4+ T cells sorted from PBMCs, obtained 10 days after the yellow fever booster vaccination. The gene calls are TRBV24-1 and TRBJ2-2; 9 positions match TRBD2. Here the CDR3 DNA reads TGTGCCACCAGTGCTACAGCGGGGGGCACCGGGGAGCTGTTTTTT. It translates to CATSATAGGTGELFF.